This TCR beta chain came from a study of blood T cells in healthy people across ages. Looking at the study overall: Template switching captured about one barcoded beta molecule per two T cells. Study conclusions and caveats: Higher diversity, along with more naive CD4+ cells, distinguished long-lived donors from aged donors.

Of note for this clonotype: The antigen remains unidentified.

A J-beta primer mix and a sample-barcoded 5' primer were used in a second PCR of about 7 to 12 cycles. TCRdb reprocessed the 5' RACE reads via MiXCR and lists one record per CDR3 protein. Of about 800,000 distinct CDR3 sequences listed, 20% to 30% are singletons. V shed 6 bases, J shed 5 bases, and the junction held 8 bases outside the gene matches. The CDR3 runs to 14 residues. These same records also appear under a second study, on T cells of mothers and their children. That report adds: The people who donated were a few healthy Caucasian mothers and their six children. Normalized overlap was always slightly, never significantly, higher in related than unrelated mother-child pairs.

The rearrangement joins TRBV12-3 or TRBV12-4 to TRBJ1-1; 8 nucleotides agree with TRBD1. The specimen sequenced was blood. This clonotype originated in a boy between 5 and 17 years old in good health. CDR3 coding DNA: TGTGCCAGCAGCCTGACAGGGGTGCGGACTGAAGCTTTCTTT. This codes for CASSLTGVRTEAFF.